This record covers a single T cell receptor beta chain. Graves' hyperthyroidism was deemed stable given no ophthalmopathy progression within 18 months. These data come from a study of T cells in Graves' hyperthyroidism and ophthalmopathy. Study details: It was at initial diagnosis, before any treatment, that peripheral blood was collected.

CDR3 length equals 14 residues. V was shortened by 2 bases and J by 9 bases, with 13 bases between the two germline ends. Germline V lookup: CDR1 SNHLY, CDR2 FYNNEI. RNA transcripts were the template for amplifying TCR beta CDR3 regions. Researchers ran a first-round RT-PCR on the TCR CDR3 using the HTBI primer set. In TCRdb, the multiplex PCR reads were re-called with MiXCR into one record per CDR3 protein. The sample lists around 580,000 distinct CDR3 sequences; 16% were seen once. This chain links TRBV2 with TRBJ1-4, with unresolved D. The sample was blood. The sequence came from a woman under 30 with Graves' hyperthyroidism. The CDR3, as DNA: TGTGCCAGCAGTGAAAGCCTAACCCCAAAAAAACTGTTTTTT. Translated: CASSESLTPKKLFF.